Below, 22 T cell receptor beta chains from the same sample are listed, as sequenced in a study of T-cell reconstitution after alpha-beta-depleted transplantation in children. Preparation of the TCRbeta library was carried out with unique molecular identifiers. Each CDR3 protein is one row after TCRdb ran MiXCR on the PCR reads. In the table there are around 340,000 distinct CDR3 sequences, 10% to 15% of which are singletons. Sequences were derived from PBMCs, sampled from the stem cell graft. The receptors come from a human donor who donated a stem cell graft to a child with Fanconi anemia.

The chain links TRBV6-5 to TRBJ2-1; 7 bases agree with TRBD2. Germline-derived CDR1 and CDR2 are MNHEY and SVGAGI. The CDR3 totals 16 residues. V shed 0 bases, J shed 5 bases, and the junction held 7 bases outside the gene matches. The CDR3 loop is CASSYSRGAGDNEQFF. CDR3 sequence (DNA): TGTGCCAGCAGTTACTCCCGCGGGGCGGGGGACAATGAGCAGTTCTTC.

In its sample, this clonotype was seen a few times. V is TRBV9 and J is TRBJ2-1, with 8 bases that match TRBD2. The CDR3 spans 14 residues. The V segment lost 2 bases and the J segment 3 bases; nucleotides outside the gene matches: 1. Germline V CDR1 and CDR2: SGDLS, YYNGEE. The CDR3: CASSVSGDYNEQFF. The DNA of the CDR3 is TGTGCCAGCAGCGTTAGCGGGGACTACAATGAGCAGTTCTTC.

The V gene is TRBV11-2, the J gene TRBJ2-1, with D unresolved. The V gene lost 0 bases and the J gene lost 10 bases, with 13 bases spanning the gap. The V gene's germline CDR1 is SGHAT and CDR2 FQNNGV. The CDR3 is made up of 14 amino acids. The CDR3 region has the DNA TGTGCCAGCAGCTTAGAGGTTCAGAGCTTAGAGCAGTTCTTC. Its translation: CASSLEVQSLEQFF.

The V and J genes are TRBV7-9 and TRBJ1-1; D is unresolved. Germline CDR1 and CDR2: SEHNR and FQNEAQ (reference sequence). The CDR3 runs 15 residues. Trimming stripped 2 bases from V and 2 bases from J, with 12 bases between. CDR3 in DNA: TGTGCCAGCAGCTTAACGGGAATAAAAAACACTGAAGCTTTCTTT. Encoded protein: CASSLTGIKNTEAFF.

This clonotype was seen only a few times. The chain employs TRBV12-3 or TRBV12-4 and TRBJ1-1, with 8 bases fitting TRBD1. The CDR3 loop spans 16 amino acids. V was clipped by 5 bases and J by 0 bases; unmatched bases: 8. The CDR3 nucleotides are TGTGCCAGCAGTATTTCGCCAGGGGGCTTGAACACTGAAGCTTTCTTT. Protein product: CASSISPGGLNTEAFF.

This chain links TRBV10-2 with TRBJ1-6; no clear D gene. CDR3 length: 15 amino acids. The V gene lost 0 bases and the J gene lost 8 bases, with 11 bases spanning the gap. Germline CDR1 and CDR2: WSHSY and SAAADI. The CDR3 DNA reads as TGCGCCAGCAGTGAGTCGCGGGGAGACGATTCACCCCTCCACTTT. This codes for CASSESRGDDSPLHF.

The gene calls are TRBV28 and TRBJ2-1; D possibly corresponds to TRBD1 (5 bases). CDR3 size: 14 residues. In germline, CDR1 is MDHEN, CDR2 SYDVKM. V shed 2 bases and J shed 2 bases, with 7 bases lying between them. The CDR3 nucleotides read TGTGCCAGCAGTTTAAGGACAACCTACAATGAGCAGTTCTTC. Its translation: CASSLRTTYNEQFF. The full variable domain, rest sourced from reference TRBV28 and TRBJ2-1, is DVKVTQSSRYLVKRTGEKVFLECVQDMDHENMFWYRQDPGLGLRLIYFSYDVKMKEKGDIPEGYSVSREKKERFSLILESASTNQTSMYLCASSLRTTYNEQFFGPGTRLTVL.

The chain couples TRBV20-1 to TRBJ1-6; D not certain. CDR1 DFQATT and CDR2 SNEGSKA come from the germline V gene (reference sequence). The V and J ends lost 3 bases and 7 bases respectively, with 10 bases between them. CDR3 length: 13 residues. The CDR3 region is CSASEGSNSPLHF. The CDR3, as DNA: TGCAGTGCTAGTGAAGGATCCAATTCACCCCTCCACTTT.

This clonotype was found many times. This chain links TRBV7-8 with TRBJ1-1; D call uncertain. The CDR3 contains 13 residues. Germline CDR1 reads SGHVS; CDR2 reads FQNEAQ. Trimming pared 1 base from V and 3 bases from J, leaving 6 bases between. The DNA for the CDR3 is TGTGCCAGCAGCTTAGAAGTGGACACTGAAGCTTTCTTT. This sequence encodes CASSLEVDTEAFF.

The V and J genes are TRBV10-2 and TRBJ2-1; D gene uncertain. Germline loops: CDR1 WSHSY, CDR2 SAAADI. The CDR3 is 12 residues long. The V end was cut by 2 bases, the J end by 12 bases, with 11 bases between. The CDR3 coding sequence is TGCGCCAGCAGTGAGGCGGACCGGAGGCAGTTCTTC. As protein: CASSEADRRQFF.

This clonotype was detected many times. This rearrangement joins TRBV12-3 or TRBV12-4 to TRBJ2-3; the D gene is possibly TRBD2 (7 bases). The CDR3 loop spans 17 amino acids. CDR3 nucleotide sequence: TGTGGGGCACCTCTACTGGAGGCGGGGGCCCTGGGGGATACGCAGTATTTT. It is translated as CGAPLLEAGALGDTQYF.

This clonotype was observed a few times. The chain combines TRBV6-5 with TRBJ2-5; D is uncertain. Germline CDR1 and CDR2: MNHEY and SVGAGI. Trimming took off 0 bases at V and 2 bases at J, with 7 bases between the two ends. CDR3 size: 14 residues. This chain's CDR3 is CASSYSQTQETQYF. The CDR3 DNA follows: TGTGCCAGCAGTTACTCGCAGACACAAGAGACCCAGTACTTC.

This clonotype showed up just a few times. The rearrangement joins TRBV10-2 to TRBJ2-3; D unclear. Per the germline V gene, CDR1 is WSHSY and CDR2 is SAAADI. This CDR3 region has 15 residues. Between the trimmed V and J ends, which lost 7 bases and 6 bases, there was a span of 20 bases. CDR3 region: CASTPAPGLMDTQYF. CDR3 coding DNA: TGCGCCAGCACTCCCGCGCCGGGTCTCATGGATACGCAGTATTTT.

This clonotype has more than one count but fewer than ten. This sequence joins TRBV29-1 and TRBJ1-1; 12 bases map to TRBD1. J lost 1 base, V lost 7 bases, and 7 bases had no gene match. The CDR3 sequence is 15 residues long. Looked up from germline, CDR1 is SQVTM and CDR2 is ANQGSEA. CDR3 DNA sequence: TGCAGCGCCGGGACAGGGGGCAGGGGGAACACTGAAGCTTTCTTT. This codes for CSAGTGGRGNTEAFF.

V is TRBV7-9 and J is TRBJ2-1; tentatively, D is TRBD1 (5 bases). Between the trimmed V and J ends, which lost 0 bases and 8 bases, there was a span of 11 bases. The CDR3 is 14 residues long. Per germline, CDR1 SEHNR and CDR2 FQNEAQ (reference sequence). This CDR3 reads CASSLATVIHEQFF. In DNA form, the CDR3 reads TGTGCCAGCAGCTTAGCGACAGTGATCCATGAGCAGTTCTTC. The full variable domain, rest sourced from reference TRBV7-9 and TRBJ2-1, is DTGVSQNPRHKITKRGQNVTFRCDPISEHNRLYWYRQTLGQGPEFLTYFQNEAQLEKSRLLSDRFSAERPKGSFSTLEIQRTEQGDSAMYLCASSLATVIHEQFFGPGTRLTVL.

The gene calls are TRBV11-3 and TRBJ2-2, with 8 positions matching TRBD1. Unmatched junction bases numbered 17, after V lost 2 bases and J lost 3 bases. Germline assignment: CDR1 SGHNT and CDR2 YENEEA. This CDR3 spans 20 amino acids. The DNA of the CDR3 is TGTGCCAGCAGCTTATTTGGTCCAGGGGGCCTAGGAAGAGACACCGGGGAGCTGTTTTTT. Its translation: CASSLFGPGGLGRDTGELFF.

The gene calls are TRBV6-4 and TRBJ1-5; D unclear. The V end was cut by 1 base, the J end by 2 bases, with 12 bases between. CDR1 and CDR2 (germline): MRHNA, SNTAGT. This CDR3 contains 16 residues. CDR3 bases: TGTGCCAGCAGTGACTTGGCAGGTATGGGCAATCAGCCCCAGCATTTT. Translation gives CASSDLAGMGNQPQHF.

This clonotype was seen repeatedly, ten times or more. The V gene is TRBV5-6, the J gene TRBJ2-3, with D perhaps given as TRBD1 or TRBD2 (6 bases each). V was trimmed by 4 bases and J by 4 bases, leaving 19 bases between them. Germline-derived CDR1 and CDR2 are SGHDT and YYEEEE. This CDR3 has 16 amino acids. CDR3 nucleotide sequence: TGTGCCAGCAGCCTCATGGAGGGGGGCGTTTCAGATACGCAGTATTTT. Translated, it gives CASSLMEGGVSDTQYF.

The chain uses TRBV13 and TRBJ1-1, with D perhaps matching TRBD1 (6 bases). Germline V gives CDR1 PRHDT, CDR2 FYEKMQ (reference sequence). The CDR3 consists of 13 residues. V was shortened by 5 bases and J by 12 bases, with 19 bases between the two germline ends. The CDR3 nucleotides are TGTGCCAGCAGCCAACTCCGGAACAGGGAGCCTTTCTTT. It specifies CASSQLRNREPFF.

This clonotype was counted ten times or more. The chain carries TRBV24-1 and TRBJ2-1, with 8 nucleotides matching TRBD1. V shed 4 bases, J shed 0 bases, and the junction held 4 bases outside the gene matches. This CDR3 is 16 amino acids long. The germline V gene encodes CDR1 KGHDR and CDR2 SFDVKD. The CDR3 here is CATSDSGQGSYNEQFF. CDR3 DNA: TGTGCCACCAGTGACTCCGGACAGGGCTCCTACAATGAGCAGTTCTTC.

This chain joins TRBV2 and TRBJ2-1, with D perhaps matching TRBD2 (5 bases). The CDR3 runs to 16 residues. The germline V gene has CDR1 SNHLY and CDR2 FYNNEI. The ends were cut back, 1 base at V and 4 bases at J, with 14 bases in the middle. The CDR3 coding sequence is TGTGCCAGCAGTGAAGTCAGGACTTTCAATTACAATGAGCAGTTCTTC. It encodes CASSEVRTFNYNEQFF.

This clonotype was counted a few times. Here the CDR3 reads CASSSLAASTDTQYF. CDR3 bases: TGTGCCAGCAGCTCTCTAGCGGCCAGCACAGATACGCAGTATTTT. V and J are TRBV7-9 and TRBJ2-3, with TRBD2 matching over 7 bases. With 4 bases clipped from V and 0 bases from J, the junction kept 4 bases outside the gene matches. From germline, CDR1 is SEHNR and CDR2 FQNEAQ (reference sequence). This CDR3 is 15 amino acids long.